These T cell receptor beta chains were read from a single sample in a study of immune evolution from preneoplasia to lung adenocarcinoma. Sequenced by immunoSEQ multiplex PCR; TCRdb stores in-frame clones only, minus some. This sample has approximately 17,000 clones, with 86% found just once. The specimen was FFPE invasive lung adenocarcinoma tissue. The receptor set was obtained from a person aged 70 to 85 with invasive lung adenocarcinoma. Each CDR3 is given with its conserved first and last residue.

TRBV27	TRBJ2-1	CASSEGLAVGDEQFF
TRBV6-6	TRBJ2-7	CASSWEPQVTYEQYF
TRBV7-9	TRBJ2-1	CASSLAGNNEQFF
TRBV28	TRBJ1-5	CASSFVRGGNQPQHF
TRBV29-1	TRBJ1-1	CSVARVLNTEAFF
TRBV27	TRBJ2-7	CASSVSSGSYEQYF
TRBV7-8	TRBJ2-1	CASSPTLGDEQFF
TRBV5-5	TRBJ2-1	CASSSLTGNEQFF
TRBV5-6	TRBJ1-1	CASSSLRVNTEAFF
TRBV28	TRBJ1-1	CASSFLGLTGVAEAFF
TRBV27	TRBJ1-5	CAPRGDQPQHF
TRBV21-1	TRBJ2-5	CASSKEVSGIRETQYF
TRBV6-1	TRBJ2-3	CASSGERGAFHGTDTQYF
TRBV4-2	TRBJ2-3	CASSQDGQRTDTQYF
TRBV9	TRBJ1-2	CASSPRAGGYTF
TRBV19	TRBJ1-1	CASSISQRGGTEAFF
TRBV5-4	TRBJ2-3	CASSFSGGALDTQYF
TRBV6-4	TRBJ2-1	CASSREGINEQFF
TRBV11-1	TRBJ1-5	CASSLHENQPQHF
TRBV6-1	TRBJ2-1	CASSLGGESYNEQFF
TRBV18	TRBJ2-2	CASQNTGELFF
TRBV18	TRBJ1-3	CASSPQADAGNTIYF
TRBV28	TRBJ2-7	CASSQGQRSGEQYF
TRBV2	TRBJ2-7	CASIGTSGRPYEQYF
TRBV20-1	TRBJ1-2	CRIPGYTF
TRBV6-1	TRBJ2-7	CASSEQGGSYEQYF
TRBV9	TRBJ1-4	CASSERRATNEKLFF
TRBV7-8	TRBJ2-2	CASNLLTGWNTGELFF
TRBV30	TRBJ2-5	CAWSPRGRGTQYF
TRBV7-8	TRBJ2-3	CASTPTSLGTDTQYF
TRBV5-1	TRBJ2-5	CASRQDRQETQYF